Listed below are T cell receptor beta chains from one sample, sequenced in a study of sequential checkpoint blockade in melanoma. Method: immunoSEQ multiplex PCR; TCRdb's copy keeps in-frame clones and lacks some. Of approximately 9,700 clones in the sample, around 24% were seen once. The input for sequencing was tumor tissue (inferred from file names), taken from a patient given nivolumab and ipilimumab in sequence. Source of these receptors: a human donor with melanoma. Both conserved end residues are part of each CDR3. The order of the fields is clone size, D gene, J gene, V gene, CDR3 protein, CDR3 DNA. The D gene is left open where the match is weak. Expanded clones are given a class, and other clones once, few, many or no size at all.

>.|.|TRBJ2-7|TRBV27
CASNLQGSRSEQYF
TGTGCCAGCAACCTGCAGGGGTCACGGAGCGAGCAGTACTTC
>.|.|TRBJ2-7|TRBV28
CASSSFQAGPNYEQYF
TGTGCCAGCAGTTCGTTTCAGGCAGGACCGAACTACGAGCAGTACTTC
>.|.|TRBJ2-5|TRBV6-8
CAISGSQETQYF
TGTGCCATCAGCGGGTCACAAGAGACCCAGTACTTC
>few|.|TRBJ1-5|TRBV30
CAWSVRHLGGNQPQHF
TGTGCCTGGAGTGTACGGCACCTGGGTGGCAATCAGCCCCAGCATTTT
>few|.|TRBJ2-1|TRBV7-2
CASSLAGNNEQFF
TGTGCCAGCAGCTTAGCGGGGAACAATGAGCAGTTCTTC
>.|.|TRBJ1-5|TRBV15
CATTSRGVGNQPQHF
TGTGCCACCACCTCCAGGGGCGTCGGCAATCAGCCCCAGCATTTT
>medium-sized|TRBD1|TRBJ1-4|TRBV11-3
CASSPSDVGTGVPTNEKLFF
TGTGCCAGCAGCCCCTCCGACGTCGGGACAGGGGTCCCAACTAATGAAAAACTGTTTTTT
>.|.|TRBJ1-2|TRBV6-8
CASSYGGGIPYGYTF
TGTGCCAGCAGTTATGGTGGAGGGATTCCCTATGGCTACACCTTC
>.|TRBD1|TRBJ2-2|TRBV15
CATSIPDRGRTGELFF
TGTGCCACCAGCATACCGGACAGGGGGAGGACCGGGGAGCTGTTTTTT
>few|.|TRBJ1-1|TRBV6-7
CASSYGGPAFF
TGTGCCAGCAGTTACGGGGGGCCGGCTTTCTTT
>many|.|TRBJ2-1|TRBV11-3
CASSRAAGADEQFF
TGTGCCAGCAGCCGAGCGGCTGGGGCTGACGAGCAGTTCTTC
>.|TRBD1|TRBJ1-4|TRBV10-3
CAISEPGQGNEKVFF
TGTGCCATCAGTGAGCCGGGACAGGGGAATGAAAAAGTGTTTTTT
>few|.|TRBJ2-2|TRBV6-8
CASSYGAEELFF
TGTGCCAGCAGTTACGGGGCGGAGGAGCTGTTTTTT
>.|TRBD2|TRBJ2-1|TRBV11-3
CASSLESGLAGNEQFF
TGTGCCAGCAGCTTAGAATCAGGACTAGCTGGCAATGAGCAGTTCTTC